These 10 T cell receptor beta chains share one sample of origin, sequenced in a study of cytomegalovirus exposure and HLA in healthy donors. Primers included in the PCR were 60 Vbeta and 13 Jbeta primers. The protocol was immunoSEQ multiplex PCR, while the TCRdb copy is restricted to in-frame clones and leaves out a portion. The sample consists of around 140,000 clones, about 70% of them appearing once. Material for sequencing was PBMCs. Receptors originate from a woman aged 35 to 49 in good health and CMV-seronegative.

The V gene is TRBV7-2, the J gene TRBJ1-1; D is unresolved. V was trimmed by 3 bases and J by 1 base, leaving 12 bases between them. The CDR3 loop spans 15 amino acids. Germline-derived CDR1 and CDR2 are SGHTA and FQGNSA. CDR3 nucleotides: TGTGCCAGCAGCTTCGGACGGGGAAAGAACACTGAAGCTTTCTTT. Its protein is CASSFGRGKNTEAFF.

The genes are TRBV19 and TRBJ1-6; possible D gene TRBD1, 5 bases. V shed 3 bases and J shed 9 bases, with 12 bases lying between them. The CDR3 has 14 residues. Per germline, CDR1 LNHDA and CDR2 SQIVND (reference sequence). The CDR3 spells CASSITGVGSPLHF. CDR3 coding DNA: TGTGCCAGTAGTATCACGGGGGTGGGTTCACCCCTCCACTTT.

The chain couples TRBV19 to TRBJ1-4; D gene ambiguous. The V and J ends lost 5 bases and 11 bases respectively, with 15 bases between them. Germline loops: CDR1 LNHDA, CDR2 SQIVND (reference sequence). The CDR3 has 13 amino acids. CDR3 residues: CASSPSVSAKLFF. Written as DNA, the CDR3 is TGTGCCAGTAGTCCCTCTGTGAGTGCTAAACTGTTTTTT.

CDR3 sequence: CASSPSASGGPGELFF. The CDR3 DNA reads TGCGCCAGCAGCCCCTCGGCTAGCGGGGGACCCGGGGAGCTGTTTTTT. The chain combines TRBV4-1 with TRBJ2-2; 10 positions agree with TRBD2. The length of the CDR3 is 16 residues. V lost 4 bases and J lost 6; bases outside the gene matches: 8. The germline V gene has CDR1 MGHRA and CDR2 YSYEKL.

J is TRBJ2-7 and V is TRBV25-1; 11 nucleotides match TRBD2. Germline values: CDR1 MGHDK, CDR2 SYGVNS. Unmatched junction bases numbered 6, after V lost 3 bases and J lost 2 bases. This CDR3 contains 16 residues. CDR3 protein: CASSDSSGLAAYEQYF. The CDR3 DNA sequence: TGTGCCAGCAGTGACTCCTCGGGACTAGCGGCCTACGAGCAGTACTTC.

This clone occurred once. The J gene is TRBJ1-2, the V gene TRBV6-5; TRBD1 is a possible D gene (5 bases). The CDR3 sequence is 13 residues long. Trimming stripped 5 bases from V and 8 bases from J, with 15 bases between. Germline lookup yields CDR1 MNHEY and CDR2 SVGAGI. This CDR3 reads CASSHDSGRGYTF. CDR3 nucleotide sequence: TGTGCCAGCAGTCACGACAGCGGGAGGGGCTACACCTTC.

The rearrangement links TRBV5-4 to TRBJ1-2; 10 bases fit TRBD1. Trimming cost V 4 bases and J 8 bases; bases outside gene matches: 11. This CDR3 is built from 15 residues. Germline V gene data show CDR1 as SGHNT and CDR2 as YYREEE (reference sequence). The CDR3 protein is CASSGGTGAGRGYTF. The CDR3 DNA reads TGTGCCAGCAGCGGGGGGACAGGGGCCGGTAGAGGCTACACCTTC.

V usage is TRBV7-9 and J usage is TRBJ1-5; the match to TRBD1 covers 7 bases. The CDR3 has 14 amino acids. Germline trimming cut 5 bases from V and 5 bases from J; bases unmatched to any gene: 6. Per germline, CDR1 SEHNR and CDR2 FQNEAQ (reference sequence). The CDR3 sequence: CASSAGTDYQPQHF. CDR3 nucleotides: TGTGCCAGCAGCGCCGGGACAGACTATCAGCCCCAGCATTTT. Combining the CDR3 with reference TRBV7-9 and TRBJ1-5 gives the whole variable domain DTGVSQNPRHKITKRGQNVTFRCDPISEHNRLYWYRQTLGQGPEFLTYFQNEAQLEKSRLLSDRFSAERPKGSFSTLEIQRTEQGDSAMYLCASSAGTDYQPQHFGDGTRLSIL.

The chain has TRBV19 and TRBJ1-1; TRBD1 matches 8 bases. The CDR3 totals 15 residues. The junction had 5 bases not matched to a gene; V was cut back by 5 bases and J by 0 bases. Germline-derived CDR1 and CDR2 are LNHDA and SQIVND (reference sequence). CDR3 nucleotide sequence: TGTGCCAGTAGTCCGTGGACAGGGATGAACACTGAAGCTTTCTTT. Translating gives CASSPWTGMNTEAFF.

The CDR3 sequence is CASSPLQGGSTDTQYF. The CDR3, as DNA: TGTGCCAGCAGTCCCCTACAGGGAGGGAGCACAGATACGCAGTATTTT. The genes are TRBV27 and TRBJ2-3, with a possible D match to TRBD2 (7 bases). The CDR3 spans 16 residues. Germline V lookup: CDR1 MNHEY, CDR2 SMNVEV (reference sequence). Trimming pared 5 bases from V and 0 bases from J, leaving 15 bases between.